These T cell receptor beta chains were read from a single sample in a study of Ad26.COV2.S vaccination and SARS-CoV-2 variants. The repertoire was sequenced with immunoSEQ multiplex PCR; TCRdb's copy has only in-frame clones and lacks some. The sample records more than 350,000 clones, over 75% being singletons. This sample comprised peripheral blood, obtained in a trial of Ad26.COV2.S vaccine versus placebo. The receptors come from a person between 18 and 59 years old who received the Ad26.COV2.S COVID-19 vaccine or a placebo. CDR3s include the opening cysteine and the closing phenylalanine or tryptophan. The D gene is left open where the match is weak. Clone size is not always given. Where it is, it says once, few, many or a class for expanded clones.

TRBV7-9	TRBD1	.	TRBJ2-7	CASSLSLRTGTSYEQYF	TGTGCCAGCAGCTTATCCCTCAGGACAGGGACCTCCTACGAGCAGTACTTC
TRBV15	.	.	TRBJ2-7	CATSPLAGTGPYEQYF	TGTGCCACCAGCCCCCTGGCCGGGACGGGCCCCTACGAGCAGTACTTC
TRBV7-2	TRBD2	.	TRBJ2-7	CASSMGLAAYEQYF	TGTGCCAGCAGCATGGGACTAGCGGCATACGAGCAGTACTTC
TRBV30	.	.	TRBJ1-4	CAWSGGNSEKLFF	TGTGCCTGGAGTGGTGGGAACAGCGAAAAACTGTTTTTT
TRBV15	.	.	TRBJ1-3	CATSAPGHLSGNTIYF	TGTGCCACCAGCGCTCCGGGACACCTCTCTGGAAACACCATATATTTT
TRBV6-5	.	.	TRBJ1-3	CASSYSQTGNTIYF	TGTGCCAGCAGTTACTCACAGACTGGAAACACCATATATTTT
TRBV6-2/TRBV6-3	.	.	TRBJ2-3	CASSRTETDTQYF	TGTGCCAGCAGTCGAACGGAGACAGATACGCAGTATTTT
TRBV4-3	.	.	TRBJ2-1	CASSAHREMIGYNEQFF	TGCGCCAGCAGCGCACACAGGGAGATGATCGGATACAATGAGCAGTTCTTC
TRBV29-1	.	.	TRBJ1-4	CSVEVGVGRMTTEGGHLF	TGCAGCGTTGAGGTAGGGGTCGGAAGAATGACAACAGAAGGGGGGCACCTTTTT
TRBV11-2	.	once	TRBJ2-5	CASSSWTQGETQYF	TGTGCCAGCAGCTCATGGACCCAAGGAGAGACCCAGTACTTC
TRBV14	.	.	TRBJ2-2	CASSHGGVHTGELFF	TGTGCCAGCAGCCACGGAGGGGTGCACACCGGGGAGCTGTTTTTT
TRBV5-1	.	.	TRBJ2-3	CASSLDRLSDTQYF	TGCGCCAGCAGCTTGGACAGGCTTTCAGATACGCAGTATTTT
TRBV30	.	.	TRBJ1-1	CASGHLGRAFF	TGTGCCTCTGGACACTTAGGTAGGGCTTTCTTT
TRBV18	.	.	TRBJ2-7	CASSPPGENVRYF	TGTGCCAGCTCACCACCGGGAGAGAACGTCCGGTACTTC
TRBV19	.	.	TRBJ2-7	CASTFQGGSDYEQYF	TGTGCCAGTACATTTCAAGGGGGTAGCGACTACGAGCAGTACTTC
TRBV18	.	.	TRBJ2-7	CASSPNMRQSSYEQYF	TGTGCCAGCTCACCAAATATGAGACAGAGCTCCTACGAGCAGTACTTC
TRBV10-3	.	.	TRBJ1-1	CAISESTVSEAFF	TGTGCCATCAGTGAGTCGACGGTTTCTGAAGCTTTCTTT
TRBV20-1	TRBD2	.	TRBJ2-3	CSASFPGLAGGPTDTQYF	TGCAGTGCTAGTTTCCCGGGACTAGCGGGAGGGCCCACAGATACGCAGTATTTT
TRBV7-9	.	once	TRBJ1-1	CASSSYRVGTEAFF	TGTGCCAGCAGCTCATACAGGGTTGGGACTGAAGCTTTCTTT
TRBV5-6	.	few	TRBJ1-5	CASSLGRDGNQPQHF	TGTGCCAGCAGCTTGGGCCGGGATGGCAATCAGCCCCAGCATTTT
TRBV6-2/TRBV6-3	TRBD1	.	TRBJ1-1	CASSWTGVTTEAFF	TGTGCCAGCAGTTGGACAGGGGTGACCACTGAAGCTTTCTTT
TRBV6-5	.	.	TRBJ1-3	CASSYSTSGPGNTIYF	TGTGCCAGCAGTTACTCGACTTCCGGGCCTGGAAACACCATATATTTT
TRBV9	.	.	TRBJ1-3	CASSVEQGIFGNTIYF	TGTGCCAGCAGCGTAGAACAGGGAATATTCGGAAACACCATATATTTT
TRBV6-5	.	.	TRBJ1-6	CASSYSRDSPLHF	TGTGCCAGCAGTTACTCGCGGGATTCACCCCTCCACTTT
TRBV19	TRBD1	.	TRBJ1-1	CASSIGWSGGMDTEAFF	TGTGCCAGTAGTATAGGGTGGTCAGGGGGCATGGACACTGAAGCTTTCTTT
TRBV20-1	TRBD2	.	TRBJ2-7	CSASRAGRVPLSYEQYF	TGCAGTGCTAGTCGGGCAGGGAGGGTCCCCCTCTCCTACGAGCAGTACTTC
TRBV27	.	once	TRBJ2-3	CASSLGRLFETDTQYF	TGTGCCAGCAGTTTGGGTCGACTATTTGAGACAGATACGCAGTATTTT
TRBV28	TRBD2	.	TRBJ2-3	CASSPRRGRAVDTQYF	TGTGCCAGCAGTCCTCGCCGTGGGAGGGCCGTAGATACGCAGTATTTT
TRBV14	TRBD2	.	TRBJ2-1	CASSELGLAEDSSYNEQFF	TGTGCCAGCAGCGAACTAGGACTAGCGGAGGATAGCTCCTACAATGAGCAGTTCTTC
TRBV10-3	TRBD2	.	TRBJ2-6	CATGLAGVSRGANVLTF	TGTGCCACCGGACTAGCGGGAGTTAGTCGTGGGGCCAACGTCCTGACTTTC
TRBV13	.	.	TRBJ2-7	CASSLEGNNGMNEQYF	TGTGCCAGCAGCTTAGAAGGGAATAACGGAATGAACGAGCAGTACTTC
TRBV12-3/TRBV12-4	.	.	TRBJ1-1	CASSVTGNTEAFF	TGTGCCAGCAGCGTGACAGGGAACACTGAAGCTTTCTTT
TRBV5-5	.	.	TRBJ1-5	CASSPDSNQPQHF	TGTGCCAGCAGTCCCGATTCCAATCAGCCCCAGCATTTT
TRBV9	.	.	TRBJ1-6	CASSVEGAYNSPLHF	TGTGCCAGCAGCGTAGAGGGGGCCTATAATTCACCCCTCCACTTT
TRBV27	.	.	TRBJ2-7	CASSLTPQAYEQYF	TGTGCCAGCAGTTTAACTCCACAGGCCTACGAGCAGTACTTC
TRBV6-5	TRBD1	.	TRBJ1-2	CASSRTGDNYGYTF	TGTGCCAGCAGTCGGACAGGTGACAACTATGGCTACACCTTC
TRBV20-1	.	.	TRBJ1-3	CSARGQNTIYF	TGCAGTGCTAGAGGGCAGAACACCATATATTTT
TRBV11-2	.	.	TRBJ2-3	CASSALQPTDTQYF	TGTGCCAGCAGCGCCCTTCAGCCAACAGATACGCAGTATTTT
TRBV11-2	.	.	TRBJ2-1	CASMNQSRSRAANEQFF	TGTGCCAGCATGAACCAATCGCGCTCCCGCGCAGCCAATGAGCAGTTCTTC
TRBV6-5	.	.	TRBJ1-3	CASSYWGERNTIYF	TGTGCCAGCAGTTATTGGGGGGAAAGGAACACCATATATTTT
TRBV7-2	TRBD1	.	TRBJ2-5	CASSTNQGAGETQYF	TGTGCCAGCAGCACAAATCAGGGGGCCGGGGAGACCCAGTACTTC
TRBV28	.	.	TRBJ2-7	CASSLSGRRNEQYF	TGTGCCAGCAGCTTGTCAGGGAGAAGAAACGAGCAGTACTTC
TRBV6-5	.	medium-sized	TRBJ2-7	CASSPGVSYEQYF	TGTGCCAGCAGCCCGGGGGTCTCCTACGAGCAGTACTTC
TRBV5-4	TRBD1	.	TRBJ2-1	CASSSPGQGQFF	TGTGCCAGCAGCTCGCCGGGACAGGGGCAGTTCTTC
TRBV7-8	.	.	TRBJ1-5	CASSLSDSTNQPQHF	TGTGCCAGCAGCCTTTCAGACAGCACAAATCAGCCCCAGCATTTT